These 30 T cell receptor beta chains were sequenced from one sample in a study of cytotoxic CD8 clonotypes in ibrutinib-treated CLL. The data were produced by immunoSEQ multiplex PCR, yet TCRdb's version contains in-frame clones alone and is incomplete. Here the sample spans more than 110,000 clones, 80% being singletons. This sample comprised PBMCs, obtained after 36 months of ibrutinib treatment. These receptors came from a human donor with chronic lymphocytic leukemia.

DNA of the CDR3: TGTGCCAGCAGCTACGGGGGTAACAATCAGCCCCAGCATTTT. Translated, it gives CASSYGGNNQPQHF. This chain links TRBV7-9 with TRBJ1-5; tentatively, D is TRBD1 (5 bases). Trimming left V 4 bases short and J 3 bases short, with 10 bases between. CDR1 and CDR2 from the germline V gene are SEHNR and FQNEAQ (reference sequence). The CDR3 runs to 14 residues.

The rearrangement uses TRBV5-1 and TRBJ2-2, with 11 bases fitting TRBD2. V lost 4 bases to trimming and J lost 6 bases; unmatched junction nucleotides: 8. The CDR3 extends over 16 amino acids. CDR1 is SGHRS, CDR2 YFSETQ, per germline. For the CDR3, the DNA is TGCGCCAGCAGCGTTAGCGGGGGGGCCGGTGCCGGGGAGCTGTTTTTT. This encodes CASSVSGGAGAGELFF. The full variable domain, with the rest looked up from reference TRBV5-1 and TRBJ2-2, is KAGVTQTPRYLIKTRGQQVTLSCSPISGHRSVSWYQQTPGQGLQFLFEYFSETQRNKGNFPGRFSGRQFSNSRSEMNVSTLELGDSALYLCASSVSGGAGAGELFFGEGSRLTVL.

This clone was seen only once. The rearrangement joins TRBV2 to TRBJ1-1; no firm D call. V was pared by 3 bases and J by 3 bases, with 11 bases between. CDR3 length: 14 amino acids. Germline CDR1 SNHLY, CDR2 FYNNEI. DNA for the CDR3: TGTGCCAGCAGTGACGGTCGGATCGACACTGAAGCTTTCTTT. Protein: CASSDGRIDTEAFF.

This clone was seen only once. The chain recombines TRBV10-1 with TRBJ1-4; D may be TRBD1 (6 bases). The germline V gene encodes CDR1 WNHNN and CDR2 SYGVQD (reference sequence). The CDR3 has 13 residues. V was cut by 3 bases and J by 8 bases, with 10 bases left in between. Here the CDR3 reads CASSDGGHEKLFF. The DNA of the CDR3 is TGCGCCAGCAGTGACGGGGGACACGAAAAACTGTTTTTT.

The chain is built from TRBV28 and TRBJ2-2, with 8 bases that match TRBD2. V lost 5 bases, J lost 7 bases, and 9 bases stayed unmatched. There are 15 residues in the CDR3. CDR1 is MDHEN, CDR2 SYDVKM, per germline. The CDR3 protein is CASSLLAGLIGELFF. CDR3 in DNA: TGTGCCAGCAGTCTATTAGCGGGGCTGATCGGGGAGCTGTTTTTT. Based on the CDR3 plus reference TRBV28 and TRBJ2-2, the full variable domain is DVKVTQSSRYLVKRTGEKVFLECVQDMDHENMFWYRQDPGLGLRLIYFSYDVKMKEKGDIPEGYSVSREKKERFSLILESASTNQTSMYLCASSLLAGLIGELFFGEGSRLTVL.

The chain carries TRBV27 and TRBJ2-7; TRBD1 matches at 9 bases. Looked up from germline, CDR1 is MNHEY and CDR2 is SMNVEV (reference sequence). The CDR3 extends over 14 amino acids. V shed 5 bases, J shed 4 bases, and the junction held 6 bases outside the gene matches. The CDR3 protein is CASSHGTGSYEQYF. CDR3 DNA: TGTGCCAGCAGTCACGGGACAGGGTCATACGAGCAGTACTTC.

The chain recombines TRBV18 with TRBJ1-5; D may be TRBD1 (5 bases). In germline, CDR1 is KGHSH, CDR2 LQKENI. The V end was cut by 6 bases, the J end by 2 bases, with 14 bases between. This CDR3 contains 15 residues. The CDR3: CASSVGTDGNQPQHF. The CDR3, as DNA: TGTGCCAGCTCGGTCGGGACGGATGGCAATCAGCCCCAGCATTTT.

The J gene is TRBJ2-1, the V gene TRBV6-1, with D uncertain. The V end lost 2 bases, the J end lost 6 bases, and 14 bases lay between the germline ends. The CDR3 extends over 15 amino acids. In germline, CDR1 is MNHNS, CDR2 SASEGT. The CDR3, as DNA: TGTGCCAGCAGTGAACAGGATTACTTGCTCAATGAGCAGTTCTTC. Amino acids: CASSEQDYLLNEQFF.

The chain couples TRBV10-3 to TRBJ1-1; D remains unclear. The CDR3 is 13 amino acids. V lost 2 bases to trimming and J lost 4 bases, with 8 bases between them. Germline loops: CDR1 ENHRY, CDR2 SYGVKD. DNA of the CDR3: TGTGCCATCAGTGAGGGTTGGAGCACTGAAGCTTTCTTT. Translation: CAISEGWSTEAFF.

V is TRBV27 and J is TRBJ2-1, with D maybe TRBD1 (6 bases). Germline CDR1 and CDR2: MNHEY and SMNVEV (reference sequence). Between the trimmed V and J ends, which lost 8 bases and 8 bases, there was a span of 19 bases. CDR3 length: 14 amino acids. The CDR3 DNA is TGTGCCAGCTGCGCAGGGGTAATTGCGGATGAGCAGTTCTTC. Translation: CASCAGVIADEQFF.

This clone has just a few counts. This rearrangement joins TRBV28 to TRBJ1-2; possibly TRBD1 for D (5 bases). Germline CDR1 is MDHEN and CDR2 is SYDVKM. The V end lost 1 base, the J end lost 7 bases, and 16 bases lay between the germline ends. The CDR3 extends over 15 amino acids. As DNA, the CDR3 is TGTGCCAGCAGTTTATTCAACAGGCGGGGCTCTGGCTACACCTTC. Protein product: CASSLFNRRGSGYTF.

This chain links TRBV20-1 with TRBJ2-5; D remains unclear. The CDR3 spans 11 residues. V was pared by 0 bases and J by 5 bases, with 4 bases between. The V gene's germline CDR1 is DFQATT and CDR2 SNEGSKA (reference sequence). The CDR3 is CSARDYETQYF. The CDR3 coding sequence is TGCAGTGCTAGAGATTACGAGACCCAGTACTTC.

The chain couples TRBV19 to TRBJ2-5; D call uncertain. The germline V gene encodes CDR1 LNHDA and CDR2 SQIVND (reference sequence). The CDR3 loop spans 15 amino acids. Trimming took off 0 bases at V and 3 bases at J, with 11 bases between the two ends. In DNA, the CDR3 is TGTGCCAGTAGTATAGATCTAGGGTTAGAAGAGACCCAGTACTTC. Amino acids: CASSIDLGLEETQYF.

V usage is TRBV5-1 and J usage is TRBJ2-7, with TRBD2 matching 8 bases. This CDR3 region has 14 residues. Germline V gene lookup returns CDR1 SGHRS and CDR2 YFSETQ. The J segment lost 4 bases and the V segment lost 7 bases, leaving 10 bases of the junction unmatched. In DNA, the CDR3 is TGCGCCAGCCGACTGTTAGCGGGGATTTACGAGCAGTACTTC. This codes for CASRLLAGIYEQYF. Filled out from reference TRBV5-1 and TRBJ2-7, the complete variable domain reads KAGVTQTPRYLIKTRGQQVTLSCSPISGHRSVSWYQQTPGQGLQFLFEYFSETQRNKGNFPGRFSGRQFSNSRSEMNVSTLELGDSALYLCASRLLAGIYEQYFGPGTRLTVT.

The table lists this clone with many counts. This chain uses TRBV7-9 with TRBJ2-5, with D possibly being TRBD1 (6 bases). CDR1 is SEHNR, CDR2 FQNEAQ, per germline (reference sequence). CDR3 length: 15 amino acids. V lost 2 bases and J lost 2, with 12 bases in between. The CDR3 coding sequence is TGTGCCAGCAGCTTAACCCGGACAGTTCAAGAGACCCAGTACTTC. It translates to CASSLTRTVQETQYF.

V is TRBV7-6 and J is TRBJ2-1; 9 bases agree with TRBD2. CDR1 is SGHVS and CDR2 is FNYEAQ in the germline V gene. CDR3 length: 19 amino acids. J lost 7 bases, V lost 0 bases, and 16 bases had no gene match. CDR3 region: CASSLALKGGRASRNEQFF. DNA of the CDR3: TGTGCCAGCAGCTTAGCGCTAAAGGGCGGGAGGGCCAGTAGGAATGAGCAGTTCTTC.

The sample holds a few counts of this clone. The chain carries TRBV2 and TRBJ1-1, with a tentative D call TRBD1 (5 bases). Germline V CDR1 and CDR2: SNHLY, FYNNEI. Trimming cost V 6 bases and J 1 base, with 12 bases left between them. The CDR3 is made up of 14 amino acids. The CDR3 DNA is TGTGCCAGCAGGGGGCTATCGCGGAACACTGAAGCTTTCTTT. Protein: CASRGLSRNTEAFF. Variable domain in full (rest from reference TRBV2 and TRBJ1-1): EPEVTQTPSHQVTQMGQEVILRCVPISNHLYFYWYRQILGQKVEFLVSFYNNEISEKSEIFDDQFSVERPDGSNFTLKIRSTKLEDSAMYFCASRGLSRNTEAFFGQGTRLTVV.

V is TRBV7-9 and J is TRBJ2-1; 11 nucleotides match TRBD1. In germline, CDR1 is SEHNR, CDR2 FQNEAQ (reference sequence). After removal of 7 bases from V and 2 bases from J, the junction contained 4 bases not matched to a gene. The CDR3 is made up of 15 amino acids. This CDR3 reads CASTGTGGAYNEQFF. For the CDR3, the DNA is TGTGCCAGCACAGGGACAGGGGGGGCCTACAATGAGCAGTTCTTC. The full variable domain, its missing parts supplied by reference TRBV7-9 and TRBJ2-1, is DTGVSQNPRHKITKRGQNVTFRCDPISEHNRLYWYRQTLGQGPEFLTYFQNEAQLEKSRLLSDRFSAERPKGSFSTLEIQRTEQGDSAMYLCASTGTGGAYNEQFFGPGTRLTVL.

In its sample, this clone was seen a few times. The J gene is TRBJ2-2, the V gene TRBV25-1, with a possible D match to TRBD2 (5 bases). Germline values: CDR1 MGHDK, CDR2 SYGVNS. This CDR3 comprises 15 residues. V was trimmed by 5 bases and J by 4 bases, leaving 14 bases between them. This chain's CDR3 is CASSRSSSGTGELFF. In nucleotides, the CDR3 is TGTGCCAGCAGTCGGTCCAGCAGCGGCACCGGGGAGCTGTTTTTT.

CDR3 nucleotides: TGTGCCAGCAGCTTGACCGGAACCTACGAGCAGTACTTC. It is translated as CASSLTGTYEQYF. The rearrangement uses TRBV5-4 and TRBJ2-7; D is undetermined. Trimming cost V 1 base and J 2 bases, with 7 bases left between them. Germline CDR1 and CDR2: SGHNT and YYREEE (reference sequence). CDR3 length: 13 residues.

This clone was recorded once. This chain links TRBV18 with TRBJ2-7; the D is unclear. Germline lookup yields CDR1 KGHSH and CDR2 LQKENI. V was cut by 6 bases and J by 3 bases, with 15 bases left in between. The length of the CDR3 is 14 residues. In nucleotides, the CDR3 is TGTGCCAGCTCCCCCGTCGGTGGCGGCTACGAGCAGTACTTC. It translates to CASSPVGGGYEQYF.

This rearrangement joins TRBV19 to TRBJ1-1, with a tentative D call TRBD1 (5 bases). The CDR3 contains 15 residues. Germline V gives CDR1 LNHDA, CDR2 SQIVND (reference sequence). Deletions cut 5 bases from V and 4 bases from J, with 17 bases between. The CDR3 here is CASSVTRVRLTEAFF. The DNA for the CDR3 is TGTGCCAGTAGTGTCACCAGGGTTCGGCTCACTGAAGCTTTCTTT. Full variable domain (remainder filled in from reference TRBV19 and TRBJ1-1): DGGITQSPKYLFRKEGQNVTLSCEQNLNHDAMYWYRQDPGQGLRLIYYSQIVNDFQKGDIAEGYSVSREKKESFPLTVTSAQKNPTAFYLCASSVTRVRLTEAFFGQGTRLTVV.

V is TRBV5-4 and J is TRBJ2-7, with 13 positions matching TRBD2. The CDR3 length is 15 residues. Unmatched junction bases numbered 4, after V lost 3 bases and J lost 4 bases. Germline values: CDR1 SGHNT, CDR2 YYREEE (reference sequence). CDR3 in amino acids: CASSSWTSGRYEQYF. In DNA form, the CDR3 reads TGTGCCAGCAGCTCCTGGACTAGCGGGAGATACGAGCAGTACTTC.

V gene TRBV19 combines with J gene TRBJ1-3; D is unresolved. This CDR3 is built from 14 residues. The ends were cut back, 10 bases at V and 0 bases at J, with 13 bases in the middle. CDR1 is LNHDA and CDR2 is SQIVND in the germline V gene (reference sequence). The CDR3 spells CATSDWSSGNTIYF. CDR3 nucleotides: TGTGCCACCTCGGACTGGAGCTCTGGAAACACCATATATTTT. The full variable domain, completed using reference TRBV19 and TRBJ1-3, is DGGITQSPKYLFRKEGQNVTLSCEQNLNHDAMYWYRQDPGQGLRLIYYSQIVNDFQKGDIAEGYSVSREKKESFPLTVTSAQKNPTAFYLCATSDWSSGNTIYFGEGSWLTVV.

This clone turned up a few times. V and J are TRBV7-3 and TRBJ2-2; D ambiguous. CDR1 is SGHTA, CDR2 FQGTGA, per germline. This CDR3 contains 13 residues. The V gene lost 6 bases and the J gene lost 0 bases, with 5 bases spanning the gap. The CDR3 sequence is CASRVPNTGELFF. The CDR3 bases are TGTGCCAGCAGAGTACCGAACACCGGGGAGCTGTTTTTT.

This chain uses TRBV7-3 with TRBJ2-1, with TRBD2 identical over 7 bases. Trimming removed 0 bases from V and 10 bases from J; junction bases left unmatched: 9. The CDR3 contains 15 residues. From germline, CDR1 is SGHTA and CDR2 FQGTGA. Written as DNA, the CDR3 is TGTGCCAGCAGCTTAACACCTGGACTGCGGGGGGAGCAGTTCTTC. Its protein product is CASSLTPGLRGEQFF.

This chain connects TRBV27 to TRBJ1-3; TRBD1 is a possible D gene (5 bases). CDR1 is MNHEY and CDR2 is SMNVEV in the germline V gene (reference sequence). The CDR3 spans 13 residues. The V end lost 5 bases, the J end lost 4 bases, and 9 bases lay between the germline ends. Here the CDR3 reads CASSPGLGNTIYF. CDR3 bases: TGTGCCAGCAGTCCGGGGCTGGGAAACACCATATATTTT.

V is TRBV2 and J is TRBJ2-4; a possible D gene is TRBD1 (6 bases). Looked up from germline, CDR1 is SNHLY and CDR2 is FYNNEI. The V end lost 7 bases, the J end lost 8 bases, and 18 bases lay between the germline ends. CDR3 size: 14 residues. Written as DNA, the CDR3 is TGTGCCAGCACTCCAGGGAAGGGGGTTTACATTCAGTACTTC. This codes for CASTPGKGVYIQYF. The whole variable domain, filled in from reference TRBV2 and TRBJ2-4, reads EPEVTQTPSHQVTQMGQEVILRCVPISNHLYFYWYRQILGQKVEFLVSFYNNEISEKSEIFDDQFSVERPDGSNFTLKIRSTKLEDSAMYFCASTPGKGVYIQYFGAGTRLSVL.

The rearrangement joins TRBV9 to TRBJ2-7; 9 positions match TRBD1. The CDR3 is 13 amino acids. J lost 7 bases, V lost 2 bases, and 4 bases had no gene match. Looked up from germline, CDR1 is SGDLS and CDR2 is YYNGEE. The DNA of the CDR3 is TGTGCCAGCAGCGTTACAGGGGGCCGGGAGCAGTACTTC. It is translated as CASSVTGGREQYF. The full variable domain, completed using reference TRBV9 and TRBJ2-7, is DSGVTQTPKHLITATGQRVTLRCSPRSGDLSVYWYQQSLDQGLQFLIQYYNGEERAKGNILERFSAQQFPDLHSELNLSSLELGDSALYFCASSVTGGREQYFGPGTRLTVT.

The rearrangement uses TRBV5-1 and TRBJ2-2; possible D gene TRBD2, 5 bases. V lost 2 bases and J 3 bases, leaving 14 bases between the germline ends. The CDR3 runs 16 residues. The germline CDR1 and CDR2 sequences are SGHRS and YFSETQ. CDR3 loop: CASSLVPFGDTGELFF. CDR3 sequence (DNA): TGCGCCAGCAGCTTAGTACCCTTCGGGGACACCGGGGAGCTGTTTTTT.